Each of the 2 T cell receptor beta chains below was sequenced from the same sample in a study of T-cell reconstitution after alpha-beta-depleted transplantation in children. Using unique molecular identifiers, the investigators prepared the TCRbeta library. TCRdb passed the PCR reads through MiXCR, listing each CDR3 protein once. The repertoire holds roughly 590,000 distinct CDR3 sequences, 16% seen once, with approximately 1% in the top ten. Sequenced material: PBMCs from the stem cell graft donor, taken from the stem cell graft. The receptors derive from a human donor who donated a stem cell graft to a child with acute myeloid leukemia.

This clonotype was counted a few times. This chain uses TRBV7-2 with TRBJ1-5; TRBD1 might be the D (6 bases). V gave up 5 bases and J gave up 5 bases, with 13 bases separating them. This CDR3 has 14 amino acids. Germline assignment: CDR1 SGHTA and CDR2 FQGNSA. CDR3 loop: CASSLRKGDQPQHF. The DNA of the CDR3 is TGTGCCAGCAGCCTCCGGAAGGGGGATCAGCCCCAGCATTTT.

This clonotype turned up a few times. The V gene is TRBV4-1, the J gene TRBJ1-5, with 7 bases lining up with TRBD1. The junction had 5 bases not matched to a gene; V was cut back by 1 base and J by 5 bases. Germline V gene lookup returns CDR1 MGHRA and CDR2 YSYEKL. The CDR3 runs 15 residues. DNA of the CDR3: TGCGCCAGCAGCCAAGGATTGACAGGGTATCAGCCCCAGCATTTT. This gives the protein CASSQGLTGYQPQHF.